This T cell receptor (beta chain) came from a study of Graves' ophthalmopathy and Graves' hyperthyroidism. RNA transcripts were the template, and TCR beta CDR3 regions were amplified from them. First-round RT-PCR employed HTBI primers, with a second-round multiplex PCR after it. TCRdb used MiXCR to reprocess the multiplex PCR reads, holding one entry per CDR3 protein. The sample holds around 1,200,000 distinct CDR3 sequences, about 36% seen once. CDR1 and CDR2 from the germline V gene are MGHDK and SYGVNS. CDR3 length equals 14 residues. The rearrangement joins TRBV25-1 to TRBJ1-6, with a possible D match to TRBD1 (5 bases). This clonotype was sampled from an adult man with Graves' hyperthyroidism. Source material: peripheral blood or thyroid tissue (not recorded which). This chain's CDR3 is CARGRALVNSPLHF. The CDR3 DNA follows: TGTGCTAGAGGCAGGGCGTTAGTAAATTCACCCCTCCACTTT.